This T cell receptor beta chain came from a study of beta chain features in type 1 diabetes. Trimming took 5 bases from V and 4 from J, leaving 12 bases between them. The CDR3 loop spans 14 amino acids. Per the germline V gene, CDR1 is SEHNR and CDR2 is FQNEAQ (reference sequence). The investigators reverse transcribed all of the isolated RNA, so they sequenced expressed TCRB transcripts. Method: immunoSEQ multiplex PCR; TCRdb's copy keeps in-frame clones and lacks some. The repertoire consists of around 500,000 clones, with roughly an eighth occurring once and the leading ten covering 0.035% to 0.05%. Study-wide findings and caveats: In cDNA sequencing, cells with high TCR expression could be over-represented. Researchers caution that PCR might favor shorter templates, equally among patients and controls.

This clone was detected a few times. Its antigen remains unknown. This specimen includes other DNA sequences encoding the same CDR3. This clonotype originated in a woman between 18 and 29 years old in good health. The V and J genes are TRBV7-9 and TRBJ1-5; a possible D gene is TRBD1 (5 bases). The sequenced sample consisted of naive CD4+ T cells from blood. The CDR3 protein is CASSPGTGNQPQHF. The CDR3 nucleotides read TGTGCCAGCAGCCCAGGGACGGGAAATCAGCCCCAGCATTTT.